The 25 T cell receptor beta chains below all came from one sample that was sequenced in a study of human T cells and chemical hapten exposure. As for time point: patch test 1, 2 weeks after DPC sensitization. Treatment noted: therapeutic diphenylcyclopropenone sensitization with weekly scalp DPC. TCRdb called the RACE reads again in MiXCR, with one record for every CDR3 protein. The sample comprises 180,000 or so distinct CDR3 sequences, about a fifth of which are singletons, and under 8.5% rests with the top ten. The sequences come from whole blood, collected in connection with sensitization to the hapten diphenylcyclopropenone (DPC). These receptors were collected from a woman aged 50 to 60 with alopecia areata. Some clones in this sample may be carry-over from other donors' samples.

This clonotype was observed a few times. The rearrangement uses TRBV7-2 and TRBJ2-7; 7 bases are a match to TRBD1. Germline values: CDR1 SGHTA, CDR2 FQGNSA. V lost 0 bases and J lost 6; bases outside the gene matches: 14. The CDR3 sequence is 17 residues long. CDR3 loop: CASSLAPAAGGHTEQYF. CDR3 DNA: TGTGCCAGCAGCTTAGCTCCCGCGGCAGGGGGTCATACCGAGCAGTACTTC.

This chain joins TRBV20-1 and TRBJ2-1; 10 nucleotides align to TRBD1. The CDR3 is made up of 15 amino acids. Germline V gene lookup returns CDR1 DFQATT and CDR2 SNEGSKA (reference sequence). Trimming at V came to 5 bases and at J to 3 bases, leaving 7 bases not matched to a gene. The CDR3 reads CSASVWDRGYNEQFF. CDR3 coding DNA: TGCAGTGCTTCTGTATGGGACAGGGGCTACAATGAGCAGTTCTTC.

This clonotype came up a few times. The chain is built from TRBV5-1 and TRBJ2-7, with 10 bases fitting TRBD2. The CDR3 has 16 residues. The trim removed 4 bases at V and 5 bases at J, leaving 12 bases unmatched. Germline values: CDR1 SGHRS, CDR2 YFSETQ. The CDR3 loop is CASSLRTGTSVNEQYF. CDR3 nucleotides: TGCGCCAGCAGCCTGCGCACCGGGACTAGCGTTAACGAGCAGTACTTC.

This clonotype was detected a few times. The rearrangement joins TRBV5-1 to TRBJ2-5; D is possibly TRBD1 (5 bases). CDR3 length: 13 amino acids. Per germline, CDR1 SGHRS and CDR2 YFSETQ. Trimming pared 4 bases from V and 3 bases from J, leaving 10 bases between. The CDR3 DNA follows: TGCGCCAGCAGCCCTGGACAAGAAGAGACCCAGTACTTC. Translated: CASSPGQEETQYF.

This clonotype was observed a handful of times. The chain uses TRBV20-1 and TRBJ1-2; no clear D. Trimming cost V 3 bases and J 4 bases, with 15 bases left between them. The CDR3 has 14 residues. Looked up from germline, CDR1 is DFQATT and CDR2 is SNEGSKA (reference sequence). The CDR3 region is CSARDLVSGYGYTF. CDR3 nucleotide sequence: TGCAGTGCTAGGGACTTGGTTAGTGGCTATGGCTACACCTTC.

V and J are TRBV10-3 and TRBJ2-1, with D maybe TRBD1 (5 bases). CDR3 length: 11 amino acids. V was shortened by 10 bases and J by 8 bases, with 12 bases between the two germline ends. Germline V gives CDR1 ENHRY, CDR2 SYGVKD. In DNA, the CDR3 is TGTGCCACCAGGGATAACGATGAGCAGTTCTTC. Protein sequence: CATRDNDEQFF.

The V and J genes are TRBV3-1 and TRBJ2-5, with 8 positions matching TRBD2. The CDR3 is 17 amino acids. Germline loops: CDR1 LGHDT, CDR2 YNNKEL (reference sequence). V lost 1 base to trimming and J lost 3 bases; unmatched junction nucleotides: 10. This CDR3 is CASSQVLYGAGEETQYF. In DNA form, the CDR3 reads TGTGCCAGCAGCCAAGTACTTTATGGAGCGGGAGAAGAGACCCAGTACTTC.

In this sample, this clonotype turned up once. V and J are TRBV7-2 and TRBJ1-3; D gene uncertain. Germline values: CDR1 SGHTA, CDR2 FQGNSA. The CDR3 contains 14 residues. V was shortened by 5 bases and J by 0 bases, with 8 bases between the two germline ends. As DNA, the CDR3 is TGTGCCAGCAGCCTCCAGAGCTCTGGAAACACCATATATTTT. This sequence encodes CASSLQSSGNTIYF. Full variable domain (missing parts from reference TRBV7-2 and TRBJ1-3): GAGVSQSPSNKVTEKGKDVELRCDPISGHTALYWYRQSLGQGLEFLIYFQGNSAPDKSGLPSDRFSAERTGGSVSTLTIQRTQQEDSAVYLCASSLQSSGNTIYFGEGSWLTVV.

In its sample, this clonotype was seen a few times. This chain links TRBV4-2 with TRBJ2-3; TRBD1 is a possible D gene (6 bases). The CDR3 has 18 amino acids. Germline CDR1 LGHNA, CDR2 YNFKEQ. V shed 4 bases and J shed 4 bases, with 24 bases lying between them. The CDR3 region is CASSRRRDITLGADTQYF. Here the CDR3 DNA reads TGTGCCAGCAGCCGACGCCGGGACATCACCCTTGGAGCAGATACGCAGTATTTT.

The chain links TRBV15 to TRBJ1-5; D might be TRBD1 (6 bases). Germline V gene sequence: CDR1 LNHNV, CDR2 YYDKDF (reference sequence). The CDR3 runs to 16 residues. V was pared by 3 bases and J by 4 bases, with 16 bases between. In DNA, the CDR3 is TGTGCCACCAGCAGGGACAGATTGGGGGAAAATCAGCCCCAGCATTTT. It specifies CATSRDRLGENQPQHF.

There are a few counts of this clonotype. The gene calls are TRBV18 and TRBJ2-6; D gene unclear. This CDR3 contains 16 residues. The germline gives CDR1 KGHSH, CDR2 LQKENI. The V end lost 0 bases, the J end lost 2 bases, and 8 bases lay between the germline ends. The CDR3 reads CASSPPGNPGANVLTF. The CDR3 DNA reads as TGTGCCAGCTCACCACCGGGGAACCCTGGGGCCAACGTCCTGACTTTC.

In this sample, this clonotype turned up a few times. The chain has TRBV10-3 and TRBJ1-6; possibly TRBD1 for D (5 bases). Trimming took off 3 bases at V and 7 bases at J, with 13 bases between the two ends. This CDR3 has 15 residues. Germline assignment: CDR1 ENHRY and CDR2 SYGVKD. The CDR3 region is CAISEGTADNSPLHF. The CDR3 coding sequence is TGTGCCATCAGTGAAGGGACGGCAGACAATTCACCCCTCCACTTT.

The gene calls are TRBV5-1 and TRBJ2-7, with 7 bases matching TRBD1. The CDR3 runs 14 residues. Germline V gene sequence: CDR1 SGHRS, CDR2 YFSETQ. The V and J ends lost 4 bases and 4 bases, in that order; junction bases with no gene match: 8. The CDR3: CASSLGTDQYEQYF. The CDR3 DNA sequence: TGCGCCAGCAGCCTGGGGACAGACCAATACGAGCAGTACTTC.

The chain uses TRBV5-6 and TRBJ1-1; a possible D gene is TRBD1 (5 bases). Trimming shortened V by 5 bases and J by 1 base, and 12 bases separated the two germline ends. Per germline, CDR1 SGHDT and CDR2 YYEEEE. The CDR3 covers 14 residues. The CDR3 bases are TGTGCCAGCAGTTGGGGGTTGGGGAACACTGAAGCTTTCTTT. It specifies CASSWGLGNTEAFF.

Only one count was recorded for this clonotype. The rearrangement uses TRBV9 and TRBJ1-6; no definite D call. The V gene's germline CDR1 is SGDLS and CDR2 YYNGEE. The CDR3 loop spans 13 amino acids. With 1 base removed from V and 7 bases from J, the gap between germline ends came to 6 bases. The CDR3 DNA follows: TGTGCCAGCAGCGTATTTAACAATTCACCCCTCCACTTT. Amino acids: CASSVFNNSPLHF.

This clonotype has more than one count but fewer than ten. V usage is TRBV10-1 and J usage is TRBJ1-5, with D tentatively TRBD1 (6 bases). The ends were cut back, 4 bases at V and 3 bases at J, with 19 bases in the middle. This CDR3 contains 17 residues. The germline V gene encodes CDR1 WNHNN and CDR2 SYGVQD (reference sequence). CDR3 protein: CASSVPMGQSLNQPQHF. The CDR3 bases are TGCGCCAGCAGTGTCCCAATGGGACAAAGCCTCAATCAGCCCCAGCATTTT.

This sequence joins TRBV7-9 and TRBJ2-2; TRBD2 aligns across 14 bases. V lost 4 bases, J lost 6 bases, and 7 bases stayed unmatched. This CDR3 region has 17 residues. From germline, CDR1 is SEHNR and CDR2 FQNEAQ (reference sequence). CDR3 DNA: TGTGCCAGCAGCTCGGGACTAGCGGGAGTGTGGGCCGGGGAGCTGTTTTTT. This codes for CASSSGLAGVWAGELFF.

This clonotype showed up just a few times. The genes are TRBV11-2 and TRBJ2-1, with 9 bases fitting TRBD2. J gave up 6 bases and V 3 bases, and 3 bases lay outside the gene matches. CDR3 length: 14 residues. The germline V gene has CDR1 SGHAT and CDR2 FQNNGV. In DNA, the CDR3 is TGTGCCAGCAGCTTCCTAGCGGGAACCAATGAGCAGTTCTTC. The encoded protein is CASSFLAGTNEQFF. The variable domain in full, completed from reference TRBV11-2 and TRBJ2-1, reads EAGVAQSPRYKIIEKRQSVAFWCNPISGHATLYWYQQILGQGPKLLIQFQNNGVVDDSQLPKDRFSAERLKGVDSTLKIQPAKLEDSAVYLCASSFLAGTNEQFFGPGTRLTVL.

This clonotype was observed a few times. V usage is TRBV5-6 and J usage is TRBJ1-1; 10 bases are a match to TRBD1. J lost 5 bases, V lost 4 bases, and 2 bases had no gene match. CDR3 length equals 13 residues. Germline loops: CDR1 SGHDT, CDR2 YYEEEE. CDR3 residues: CASSRDRGTEAFF. The CDR3 DNA sequence: TGTGCCAGCAGCCGGGACAGGGGAACTGAAGCTTTCTTT.

The chain couples TRBV10-3 to TRBJ2-1; 11 bases align to TRBD1. Germline V gene sequence: CDR1 ENHRY, CDR2 SYGVKD. The V and J ends lost 2 bases and 7 bases, in that order; junction bases with no gene match: 7. This CDR3 contains 16 residues. The CDR3 here is CAISEPGQGDGNEQFF. CDR3 sequence (DNA): TGTGCCATCAGTGAGCCGGGACAGGGGGACGGAAATGAGCAGTTCTTC.

This clonotype occurred a few times. The V gene is TRBV20-1, the J gene TRBJ2-5; 8 nucleotides line up with TRBD1. V lost 5 bases to trimming and J lost 4 bases; unmatched junction nucleotides: 3. CDR3 size: 12 residues. CDR1 DFQATT and CDR2 SNEGSKA come from the germline V gene (reference sequence). The CDR3 sequence is CSASGGLETQYF. DNA of the CDR3: TGCAGTGCTTCAGGGGGCCTAGAGACCCAGTACTTC.

Only a few counts were recorded for this clonotype. This chain joins TRBV12-3 or TRBV12-4 and TRBJ2-5, with D perhaps TRBD2 (5 bases). The CDR3 is 12 amino acids. V lost 3 bases to trimming and J lost 6 bases, with 8 bases between them. As DNA, the CDR3 is TGTGCCAGCAGTTTTTTCGGGAAGACCCAGTACTTC. Protein product: CASSFFGKTQYF.

This chain joins TRBV11-2 and TRBJ2-7; 10 bases fit TRBD2. Germline CDR1 SGHAT, CDR2 FQNNGV. The CDR3 is 14 residues long. Trimming took 1 base from V and 5 from J; bases not matched to a gene: 2. DNA for the CDR3: TGTGCCAGCAGCTTAGGGACTAGCGGCAACGAGCAGTACTTC. The encoded protein is CASSLGTSGNEQYF.

CDR3 coding DNA: TGTGCCATGCACACCGGGACAGGAGCCCTAAAACAGCTTTACAATGAGCAGTTCTTC. This sequence encodes CAMHTGTGALKQLYNEQFF. The chain recombines TRBV2 with TRBJ2-1; 8 bases agree with TRBD1. Germline loops: CDR1 SNHLY, CDR2 FYNNEI. V shed 10 bases and J 4 bases; nucleotides not matched to a gene: 24. The CDR3 totals 19 residues.

The gene calls are TRBV7-2 and TRBJ2-7; D gene ambiguous. The CDR3 is made up of 15 amino acids. Deletions cut 4 bases from V and 3 bases from J, with 16 bases between. Germline lookup yields CDR1 SGHTA and CDR2 FQGNSA. The CDR3 protein is CASSYGRTVSYEQYF. CDR3 in DNA: TGTGCCAGCAGCTACGGACGGACGGTGAGCTACGAGCAGTACTTC.